These T cell receptor beta chains were read from a single sample in a study of blood T cell repertoires in COVID-19. This table comes from immunoSEQ multiplex PCR, and its TCRdb copy is limited to in-frame clones, with some not included. This sample has some 250,000 clones, with about 90% found just once. Sequenced material: peripheral blood. Receptors were obtained from a woman under 40 who had recovered from COVID-19. Each CDR3 is given with its conserved first and last residue. Each record gives: J gene, V gene, D gene, clone size, CDR3 protein, CDR3 DNA. A D gene is named only where the DNA matches it firmly. Clone size, where shown, is once, few, many, or a class for clones that have expanded.

TRBJ2-7 TRBV5-6 TRBD1 NA CASSFSLPGQGLKYEQYF TGTGCCAGCAGTTTCTCTCTCCCGGGACAGGGTCTGAAGTACGAGCAGTACTTC
TRBJ1-2 TRBV7-9 NA once CASSLGQGGGYTF TGTGCCAGCAGCTTAGGCCAGGGAGGTGGCTACACCTTC
TRBJ2-1 TRBV21-1 NA NA CASSPRTGFFARNEQFF TGTGCCAGCAGCCCACGGACAGGGTTTTTTGCTAGAAATGAGCAGTTCTTC
TRBJ1-1 TRBV6-4 NA NA CASSDISGTEAFF TGTGCCAGCAGTGACATCAGTGGCACTGAAGCTTTCTTT
TRBJ1-1 TRBV7-9 NA NA CASSLVSGVGNTEAFF TGTGCCAGCAGCTTAGTGTCAGGGGTTGGGAACACTGAAGCTTTCTTT
TRBJ2-5 TRBV4-1 NA NA CASSQETGQETQYF TGCGCCAGCAGCCAAGAGACGGGACAAGAGACCCAGTACTTC
TRBJ1-4 TRBV29-1 TRBD1 NA CSVRTGVTEKLFF TGCAGCGTCAGGACAGGGGTTACTGAAAAACTGTTTTTT
TRBJ1-3 TRBV18 NA NA CASSPDRNTIYF TGTGCCAGCTCACCAGACAGAAACACCATATATTTT
TRBJ2-1 TRBV3-1/TRBV3-2 NA NA CASSQALGTGVGEQFF TGTGCCAGCAGCCAAGCACTAGGGACTGGTGTCGGTGAGCAGTTCTTC
TRBJ2-5 TRBV18 NA once CASSPGSQETQYF TGTGCCAGCTCACCGGGCAGTCAAGAGACCCAGTACTTC
TRBJ2-1 TRBV24-1 TRBD2 NA CATSDRSGGANEQFF TGTGCCACCAGTGATCGTAGCGGGGGGGCTAATGAGCAGTTCTTC
TRBJ1-2 TRBV6-5 TRBD1 NA CASSYSPGQYTF TGTGCCAGCAGTTACTCGCCGGGACAGTACACCTTC
TRBJ2-3 TRBV10-3 NA NA CAISESGLIADTQYF TGTGCCATCAGTGAGTCTGGGCTGATTGCGGATACGCAGTATTTT
TRBJ1-6 TRBV3-1/TRBV3-2 NA NA CASSQGSSYNSPLHF TGTGCCAGCAGCCAAGGTAGCTCCTATAATTCACCCCTCCACTTT
TRBJ2-7 TRBV7-2 NA NA CASSFATASYEQYF TGTGCCAGCAGCTTCGCGACAGCCTCCTACGAGCAGTACTTC
TRBJ2-1 TRBV4-3 TRBD2 NA CASSLGLAGEYNEQFF TGCGCCAGCAGCCTAGGACTAGCGGGGGAGTACAATGAGCAGTTCTTC
TRBJ2-1 TRBV12-3/TRBV12-4 NA once CASLSTDYNEQFF TGTGCCAGTCTTAGTACAGACTACAATGAGCAGTTCTTC
TRBJ1-2 TRBV19 TRBD1 NA CASSTLRRQGADGYTF TGTGCCAGTAGTACCCTCCGGAGACAGGGGGCCGATGGCTACACCTTC
TRBJ2-2 TRBV7-2 TRBD1 NA CASSLGKGAGGELFF TGTGCCAGCAGCTTAGGGAAGGGGGCTGGCGGGGAGCTGTTTTTT
TRBJ2-4 TRBV3-1/TRBV3-2 NA NA CASSQDGDSLAKNIQYF TGTGCCAGCAGCCAAGATGGGGACTCCCTAGCCAAAAACATTCAGTACTTC
TRBJ1-2 TRBV7-9 TRBD1 NA CASSNNRGLGYGYTF TGTGCCAGCAGCAACAACAGGGGGCTCGGCTATGGCTACACCTTC
TRBJ2-2 TRBV18 TRBD2 NA CASSPPGGNANTGELFF TGTGCCAGCTCACCACCGGGGGGGAACGCGAACACCGGGGAGCTGTTTTTT
TRBJ1-3 TRBV27 TRBD1 NA CASSLDRAGNTIYF TGTGCCAGCAGCCTCGACAGGGCTGGAAACACCATATATTTT
TRBJ1-2 TRBV21-1 NA NA CASTIRDRGRPNYGYTF TGTGCCAGCACCATCCGGGACAGGGGGCGCCCAAACTATGGCTACACCTTC
TRBJ1-5 TRBV6-4 TRBD1 NA CASSDRTGLYQPQHF TGTGCCAGCAGTGACAGGACAGGACTTTATCAGCCCCAGCATTTT
TRBJ1-1 TRBV18 NA NA CASSPLGVTNTEAFF TGTGCCAGCTCACCATTAGGGGTTACGAACACTGAAGCTTTCTTT
TRBJ2-1 TRBV5-6 TRBD2 NA CASSGPGTSHEQFF TGTGCCAGCAGCGGCCCCGGGACTAGTCATGAGCAGTTCTTC
TRBJ2-5 TRBV3-1/TRBV3-2 NA NA CASSQGFAGAQETQYF TGTGCCAGCAGCCAAGGGTTTGCGGGGGCCCAAGAGACCCAGTACTTC
TRBJ1-2 TRBV4-1 TRBD1 NA CASSQELPGGIYGYTF TGCGCCAGCAGCCAAGAACTGCCAGGGGGCATCTATGGCTACACCTTC
TRBJ1-1 TRBV19 NA NA CASSMRTLNTEAFF TGTGCCAGTAGTATGAGGACACTGAACACTGAAGCTTTCTTT
TRBJ1-2 TRBV13 NA NA CASSRQDGVANYGYTF TGTGCCAGCAGCCGTCAAGACGGGGTCGCTAACTATGGCTACACCTTC
TRBJ2-7 TRBV27 TRBD1 NA CASSLGTGAYEQYF TGTGCCAGCAGTTTAGGGACAGGTGCCTACGAGCAGTACTTC
TRBJ2-3 TRBV5-5 TRBD2 NA CASSFRGGSTDTQYF TGTGCCAGCAGCTTTCGCGGGGGGAGCACAGATACGCAGTATTTT
TRBJ1-4 TRBV18 NA NA CASSPPGQLYEKLFF TGTGCCAGCTCACCACCGGGGCAGCTGTATGAAAAACTGTTTTTT
TRBJ1-6 TRBV18 TRBD1 once CASSRERTGRYNSPLHF TGTGCCAGCTCACGCGAACGGACAGGGAGGTATAATTCACCCCTCCACTTT
TRBJ1-2 TRBV6-2/TRBV6-3 NA NA CASSYRPASGDGYTF TGTGCCAGCAGTTACCGCCCCGCGTCAGGGGATGGCTACACCTTC
TRBJ1-2 TRBV3-1/TRBV3-2 TRBD1 NA CASTLTPTGNYGYTF TGTGCCAGCACCCTAACGCCGACAGGGAACTATGGCTACACCTTC
TRBJ2-3 TRBV10-3 TRBD2 NA CAISGRGGTEDTQYF TGTGCCATCAGTGGACGCGGGGGGACCGAAGATACGCAGTATTTT
TRBJ2-5 TRBV15 NA NA CATQKTYQETQYF TGTGCCACCCAAAAGACTTACCAAGAGACCCAGTACTTC
TRBJ2-1 TRBV2 NA NA CASSVRAGGGFNEQFF TGTGCCAGCAGTGTAAGAGCGGGCGGGGGCTTTAATGAGCAGTTCTTC
TRBJ2-7 TRBV5-6 TRBD1 NA CASSSLRTGAYEQYF TGTGCCAGCAGCTCGCTTCGGACAGGCGCCTACGAGCAGTACTTC
TRBJ2-1 TRBV2 TRBD2 NA CASSPLLPERGGYNEQFF TGTGCCAGCAGTCCCCTCCTGCCGGAGCGGGGGGGCTACAATGAGCAGTTCTTC
TRBJ2-7 TRBV4-2 TRBD2 NA CASGSGGSYEQYF TGTGCCAGCGGGAGCGGGGGCTCCTACGAGCAGTACTTC
TRBJ2-1 TRBV29-1 NA once CSVLHQGNEQFF TGCAGCGTTCTCCATCAGGGTAATGAGCAGTTCTTC
TRBJ2-7 TRBV27 NA NA CASSVGVPYEQYF TGTGCCAGCAGTGTGGGAGTGCCCTACGAGCAGTACTTC
TRBJ1-5 TRBV3-1/TRBV3-2 TRBD1 NA CASSPQGVGQPQHF TGTGCCAGCAGCCCACAGGGGGTGGGTCAGCCCCAGCATTTT
TRBJ1-2 TRBV10-2 NA NA CASSTVAMAPYGYTF TGCGCCAGCAGCACAGTCGCGATGGCACCCTATGGCTACACCTTC
TRBJ2-3 TRBV6-5 TRBD1 few CASGGGQGPPDTQYF TGTGCCAGCGGGGGTGGACAGGGTCCACCTGATACGCAGTATTTT
TRBJ1-5 TRBV19 NA NA CASSRTTGQPQHF TGTGCCAGTAGTAGGACCACGGGGCAGCCCCAGCATTTT
TRBJ2-3 TRBV28 NA once CASSFGGVTDTQYF TGTGCCAGCAGTTTCGGCGGGGTGACAGATACGCAGTATTTT
TRBJ2-7 TRBV27 NA few CASSFTVSRGQYEQYF TGTGCCAGCAGTTTTACAGTAAGCAGAGGGCAATACGAGCAGTACTTC
TRBJ1-2 TRBV7-8 NA NA CASSLRSGLYGYTF TGTGCCAGCAGCTTAAGGTCAGGGCTCTATGGCTACACCTTC
TRBJ1-1 TRBV4-1 NA NA CASSQEWGDGNTEAFF TGCGCCAGCAGCCAAGAATGGGGGGACGGAAACACTGAAGCTTTCTTT
TRBJ2-2 TRBV6-8 NA NA CASRMGPNTGELFF TGTGCCAGCCGGATGGGGCCCAACACCGGGGAGCTGTTTTTT
TRBJ2-7 TRBV10-3 NA NA CAISGWGGQETYEQYF TGTGCCATCAGTGGGTGGGGAGGACAGGAGACCTACGAGCAGTACTTC
TRBJ2-7 TRBV13 NA NA CASSSGTRVYEQYF TGTGCCAGCAGCTCCGGGACACGGGTGTACGAGCAGTACTTC
TRBJ2-2 TRBV3-1/TRBV3-2 TRBD1 NA CASSLGQFWAGELFF TGTGCCAGCAGCCTGGGACAGTTTTGGGCCGGGGAGCTGTTTTTT
TRBJ2-5 TRBV4-1 NA NA CASIWDWPLRDQYF TGCGCCAGCATATGGGACTGGCCGTTAAGGGACCAGTACTTC
TRBJ2-1 TRBV6-1 TRBD2 NA CASSEWSRGGFDEQFF TGTGCCAGCAGTGAATGGTCACGCGGGGGGTTCGATGAGCAGTTCTTC